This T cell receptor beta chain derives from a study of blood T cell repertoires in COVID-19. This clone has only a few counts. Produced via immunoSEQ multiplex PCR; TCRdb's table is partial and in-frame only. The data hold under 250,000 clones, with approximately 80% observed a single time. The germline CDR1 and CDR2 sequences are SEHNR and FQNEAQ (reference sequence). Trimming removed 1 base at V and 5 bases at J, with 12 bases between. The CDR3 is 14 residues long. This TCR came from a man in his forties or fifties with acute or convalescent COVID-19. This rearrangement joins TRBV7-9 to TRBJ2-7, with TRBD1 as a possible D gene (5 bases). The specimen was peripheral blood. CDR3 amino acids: CASSLEGVWNEQYF. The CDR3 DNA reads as TGTGCCAGCAGCTTAGAAGGGGTCTGGAACGAGCAGTACTTC.